The 9 T cell receptor beta chains below all came from one sample that was sequenced in a study of CD8+CD57+ T cells in acquired aplastic anemia. The template for TCR beta VDJ and CDR3 sequence profiling was genomic DNA. Each CDR3 protein gets one entry after TCRdb re-called the reads with MiXCR. Among approximately 200,000 distinct CDR3 sequences listed, roughly half were seen once. The sample consisted of sorted CD4+, CD8+, or CD8+CD57+ T cells (not recorded which) from PBMCs. All receptors derive from a human donor in good health, serving as a control.

This clonotype was observed at least ten times. Sequence at one end of the junction differs from germline and may be a read error. The chain carries TRBV15 and TRBJ2-1, with a possible D match to TRBD2 (6 bases). This CDR3 is built from 13 residues. Looked up from germline, CDR1 is LNHNV and CDR2 is YYDKDF (reference sequence). CDR3 coding DNA: TGTGCCACCAGCAGAGATCTGAGTCGGGAGCGAGTCTTC. Translating gives CATSRDLSRERVF.

The chain combines TRBV29-1 with TRBJ2-3; D possibly uses TRBD1 or TRBD2 (5 bases each). The CDR3 totals 13 residues. Trimming removed 4 bases at V and 1 base at J, with 9 bases between. From germline, CDR1 is SQVTM and CDR2 ANQGSEA. Here the CDR3 DNA reads TGCAGCGTTGGAGTGGGGGGCACAGATACGCAGTATTTT. It translates to CSVGVGGTDTQYF.

V usage is TRBV29-1 and J usage is TRBJ1-2; 8 bases align to TRBD1. There are 16 residues in the CDR3. V gave up 5 bases and J gave up 2 bases; unmatched junction bases: 13. CDR1 is SQVTM, CDR2 ANQGSEA, per germline. The CDR3 loop is CSVLNFGQGENYGYTF. The CDR3 DNA sequence: TGCAGCGTTCTCAATTTCGGACAGGGTGAGAACTATGGCTACACCTTC. The full variable domain, completed using reference TRBV29-1 and TRBJ1-2, is SAVISQKPSRDICQRGTSLTIQCQVDSQVTMMFWYRQQPGQSLTLIATANQGSEATYESGFVIDKFPISRPNLTFSTLTVSNMSPEDSSIYLCSVLNFGQGENYGYTFGSGTRLTVV.

The chain employs TRBV10-1 and TRBJ2-3, with D possibly being TRBD1 or TRBD2 (5 bases each). This CDR3 is built from 17 residues. Germline V CDR1 and CDR2: WNHNN, SYGVQD (reference sequence). V shed 6 bases and J shed 2 bases, with 21 bases lying between them. The CDR3 sequence is CASSWLWGGSITDTQYF. The CDR3 region has the DNA TGCGCCAGCAGCTGGCTTTGGGGCGGGTCAATCACAGATACGCAGTATTTT.

This clonotype came up once. The gene calls are TRBV2 and TRBJ1-6; D not resolved. The CDR3 has 11 residues. From germline, CDR1 is SNHLY and CDR2 FYNNEI. V was pared by 4 bases and J by 11 bases, with 6 bases between. The CDR3 region has the DNA TGTGCCAGCAGTGGGGCACCACCCCTCCACTTT. This encodes CASSGAPPLHF. The full variable domain, in which reference TRBV2 and TRBJ1-6 provide the parts outside the CDR3, is EPEVTQTPSHQVTQMGQEVILRCVPISNHLYFYWYRQILGQKVEFLVSFYNNEISEKSEIFDDQFSVERPDGSNFTLKIRSTKLEDSAMYFCASSGAPPLHFGNGTRLTVT.

The J gene is TRBJ2-3, the V gene TRBV9; 8 bases align to TRBD2. CDR1 is SGDLS, CDR2 YYNGEE, per germline. V trimming: 6 bases; J trimming: 1 base; junction bases outside the gene matches: 4. The CDR3 consists of 14 residues. CDR3 DNA: TGTGCCAGCACTACGGGGGGGGGCACAGATACGCAGTATTTT. It is translated as CASTTGGGTDTQYF.

The chain employs TRBV20-1 and TRBJ1-1, with no clear D. Deletions cut 0 bases from V and 4 bases from J, with 12 bases between. Germline V gene sequence: CDR1 DFQATT, CDR2 SNEGSKA (reference sequence). The CDR3 is 14 residues long. The DNA of the CDR3 is TGCAGTGCTAGAGACCCGAGTAGCGCCACTGAAGCTTTCTTT. Translated: CSARDPSSATEAFF.

On this clonotype: This may arise from a read error, as a much more abundant clone is one base away. This chain uses TRBV24-1 with TRBJ2-7, with 8 bases lining up with TRBD1. V lost 11 bases to trimming and J lost 3 bases; unmatched junction nucleotides: 14. The CDR3 contains 15 residues. From germline, CDR1 is KGHDR and CDR2 SFDVKD. The CDR3 loop is CASAAGGGVDYEQYF. CDR3 DNA: TGTGCCAGCGCCGCAGGGGGCGGGGTTGACTACGAGCAGTACTTC.

The genes are TRBV7-2 and TRBJ2-5; D remains ambiguous. V was cut by 5 bases and J by 5 bases, with 9 bases left in between. CDR3 length: 12 residues. Germline V gene lookup returns CDR1 SGHTA and CDR2 FQGNSA. CDR3 sequence: CASSPPWETQYF. Written as DNA, the CDR3 is TGTGCCAGCAGCCCCCCTTGGGAGACCCAGTACTTC.